These T cell receptor beta chains were read from a single sample in a study of blood T cell repertoires in COVID-19. Clones were sequenced by immunoSEQ multiplex PCR, and TCRdb holds only the in-frame ones, with some missing. The data show over 130,000 clones, roughly four fifths seen once. The sequenced material came from PBMCs or T cells enriched from blood (not recorded which). The receptor set was obtained from a woman in her forties or fifties with acute COVID-19. The CDR3 runs from the conserved cysteine through the conserved F or W. The order of the fields is D gene, V gene, CDR3 length, J gene, CDR3 protein, CDR3 DNA. The D gene is left open where the match is weak.

TRBD1	TRBV5-1	16	TRBJ1-6	CASSWYGTGSNSPLHF	TGCGCCAGCAGCTGGTACGGGACAGGGTCTAATTCACCCCTCCACTTT
-	TRBV30	18	TRBJ2-1	CAWKGQGAGAGGYNEQFF	TGTGCCTGGAAAGGACAGGGGGCAGGAGCGGGAGGGTATAATGAGCAGTTCTTC
TRBD2	TRBV11-2	16	TRBJ2-7	CASSLDRLAVSYEQYF	TGTGCCAGCAGCTTAGATCGGCTAGCGGTCTCCTACGAGCAGTACTTC
-	TRBV14	17	TRBJ2-4	CASSQVFAELAKNIQYF	TGTGCCAGCAGCCAAGTTTTTGCGGAACTAGCCAAAAACATTCAGTACTTC
TRBD1	TRBV28	16	TRBJ2-1	CASTKTGTGVYNEQFF	TGTGCCAGCACGAAGACCGGGACAGGGGTTTACAATGAGCAGTTCTTC
TRBD1	TRBV5-1	15	TRBJ2-5	CASSLNDRVEETQYF	TGCGCCAGCAGCTTGAACGACAGGGTGGAAGAGACCCAGTACTTC
TRBD2	TRBV4-1	15	TRBJ2-1	CASSIGRSYYNEQFF	TGCGCCAGCAGCATCGGGAGGTCGTACTACAATGAGCAGTTCTTC
-	TRBV28	17	TRBJ2-7	CASSLALGSGLGGEQYF	TGTGCCAGCAGTTTGGCCCTCGGGAGCGGACTCGGAGGGGAGCAGTACTTC
TRBD2	TRBV19	18	TRBJ2-2	CASRRAGTSGRSKGELFF	TGTGCCAGTAGGCGTGCCGGGACTAGCGGGAGGTCGAAGGGGGAGCTGTTTTTT
-	TRBV5-1	16	TRBJ2-6	CASTPTRVTGANVLTF	TGCGCCAGCACCCCTACGAGGGTTACTGGGGCCAACGTCCTGACTTTC
-	TRBV6-5	15	TRBJ2-3	CASSTTRWGTDTQYF	TGTGCCAGCAGCACGACTAGGTGGGGCACAGATACGCAGTATTTT